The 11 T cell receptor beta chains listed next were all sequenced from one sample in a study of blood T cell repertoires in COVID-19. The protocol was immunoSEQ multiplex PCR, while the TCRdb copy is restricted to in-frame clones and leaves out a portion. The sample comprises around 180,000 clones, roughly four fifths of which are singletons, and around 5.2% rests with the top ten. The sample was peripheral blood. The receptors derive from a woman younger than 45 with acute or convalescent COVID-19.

CDR3 DNA: TGTGCCAGCAACCATGGGGGACAATCCAATGAGCAGTTCTTC. Translating it yields CASNHGGQSNEQFF. This chain joins TRBV27 and TRBJ2-1; possible D gene TRBD1, 6 bases. This CDR3 is 14 amino acids long. In germline, CDR1 is MNHEY, CDR2 SMNVEV (reference sequence). V was cut by 7 bases and J by 6 bases, with 16 bases left in between.

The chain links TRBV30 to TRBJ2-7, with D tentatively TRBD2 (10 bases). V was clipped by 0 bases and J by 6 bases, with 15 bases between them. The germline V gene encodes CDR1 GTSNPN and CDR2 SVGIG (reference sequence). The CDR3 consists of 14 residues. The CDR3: CAWSVLAGQGEQYF. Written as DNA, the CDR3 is TGTGCCTGGAGTGTACTAGCGGGACAGGGCGAGCAGTACTTC.

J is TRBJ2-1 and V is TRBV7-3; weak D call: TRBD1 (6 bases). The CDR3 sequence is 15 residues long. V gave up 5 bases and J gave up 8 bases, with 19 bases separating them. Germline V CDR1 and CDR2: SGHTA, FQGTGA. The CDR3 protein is CASSPQGQPSDEQFF. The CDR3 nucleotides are TGTGCCAGCAGCCCACAGGGACAACCCTCTGATGAGCAGTTCTTC. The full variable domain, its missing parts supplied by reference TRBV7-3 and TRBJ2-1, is GAGVSQTPSNKVTEKGKYVELRCDPISGHTALYWYRQSLGQGPEFLIYFQGTGAADDSGLPNDRFFAVRPEGSVSTLKIQRTERGDSAVYLCASSPQGQPSDEQFFGPGTRLTVL.

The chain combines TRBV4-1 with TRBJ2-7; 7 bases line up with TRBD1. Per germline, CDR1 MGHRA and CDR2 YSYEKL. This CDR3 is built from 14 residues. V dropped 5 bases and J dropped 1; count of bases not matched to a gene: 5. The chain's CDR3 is CASSAGDRSYEQYF. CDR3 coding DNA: TGCGCCAGCAGCGCCGGGGACAGATCCTACGAGCAGTACTTC.

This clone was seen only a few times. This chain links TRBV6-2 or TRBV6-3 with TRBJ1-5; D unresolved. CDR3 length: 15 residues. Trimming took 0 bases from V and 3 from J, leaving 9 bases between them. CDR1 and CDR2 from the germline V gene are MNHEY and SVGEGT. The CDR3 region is CASSYSAGYNQPQHF. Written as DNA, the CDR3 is TGTGCCAGCAGTTACTCGGCGGGGTACAATCAGCCCCAGCATTTT.

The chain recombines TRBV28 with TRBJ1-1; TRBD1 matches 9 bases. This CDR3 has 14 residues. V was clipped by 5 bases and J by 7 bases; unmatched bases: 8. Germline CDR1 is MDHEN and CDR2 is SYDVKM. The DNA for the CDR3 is TGTGCCAGCAGTACCGGGACAGGGCAACTTGAAGCTTTCTTT. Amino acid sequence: CASSTGTGQLEAFF. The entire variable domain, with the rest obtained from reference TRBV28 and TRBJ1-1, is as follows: DVKVTQSSRYLVKRTGEKVFLECVQDMDHENMFWYRQDPGLGLRLIYFSYDVKMKEKGDIPEGYSVSREKKERFSLILESASTNQTSMYLCASSTGTGQLEAFFGQGTRLTVV.

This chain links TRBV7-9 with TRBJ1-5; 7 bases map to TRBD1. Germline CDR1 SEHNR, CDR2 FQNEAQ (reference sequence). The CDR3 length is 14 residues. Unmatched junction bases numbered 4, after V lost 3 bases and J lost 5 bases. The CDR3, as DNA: TGTGCCAGCAGCTTTGACAGGGTCGATCAGCCCCAGCATTTT. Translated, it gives CASSFDRVDQPQHF.

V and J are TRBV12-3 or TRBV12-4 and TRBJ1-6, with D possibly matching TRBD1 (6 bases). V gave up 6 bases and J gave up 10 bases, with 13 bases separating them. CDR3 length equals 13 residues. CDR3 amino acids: CASRQQGSSPLHF. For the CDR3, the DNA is TGTGCCAGCAGACAACAGGGTTCGTCACCCCTCCACTTT.

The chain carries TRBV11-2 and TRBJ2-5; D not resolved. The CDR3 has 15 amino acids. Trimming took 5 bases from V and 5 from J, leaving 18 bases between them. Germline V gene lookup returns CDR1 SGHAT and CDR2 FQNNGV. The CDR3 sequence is CASSPFFASDETQYF. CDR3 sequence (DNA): TGTGCCAGCAGCCCCTTCTTTGCAAGCGATGAGACCCAGTACTTC.

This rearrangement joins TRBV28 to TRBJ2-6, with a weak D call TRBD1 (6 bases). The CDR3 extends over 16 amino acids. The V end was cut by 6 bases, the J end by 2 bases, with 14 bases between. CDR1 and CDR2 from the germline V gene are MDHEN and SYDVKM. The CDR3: CASRNQAGAGANVLTF. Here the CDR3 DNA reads TGTGCCAGCAGAAACCAAGCAGGGGCTGGGGCCAACGTCCTGACTTTC.

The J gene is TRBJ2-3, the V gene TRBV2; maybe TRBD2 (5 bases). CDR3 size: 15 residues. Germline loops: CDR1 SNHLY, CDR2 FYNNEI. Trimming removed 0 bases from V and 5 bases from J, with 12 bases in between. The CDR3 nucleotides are TGTGCCAGCAGTGAAGCAGGGAGTAAAGGAGATACGCAGTATTTT. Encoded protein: CASSEAGSKGDTQYF.